This T cell receptor (beta chain) was observed in a study of CD8 T cells in ankylosing spondylitis. Study-wide findings and caveats: Matched ankylosing spondylitis synovial fluid reportedly contained a significantly enriched population of disease-linked clones. Existing reports had already noted some motif variants in reactive arthritis synovial fluid and blood.

This clonotype was seen a few times. Its antigen remains unidentified. The TCR beta libraries were generated through quantitative 5'-RACE incorporating molecular barcodes. TCRdb itself ran the 5' RACE reads through MiXCR, one entry per CDR3 protein. This table has 25,000 to 35,000 distinct CDR3 sequences, 30% appearing once. Looked up from germline, CDR1 is MNHNY and CDR2 is SVGAGI (reference sequence). The CDR3 spans 12 residues. The V and J ends lost 0 bases and 8 bases respectively, with 5 bases between them. This clonotype was sampled from a male donor with ankylosing spondylitis. Sequencing was carried out using synovial fluid, either unsorted or a sorted T cell fraction (not recorded which). The rearrangement joins TRBV6-6 to TRBJ2-1, with D unresolved. The CDR3 reads CASSYSGDEQFF. In DNA, the CDR3 is TGTGCCAGCAGTTACTCTGGCGATGAGCAGTTCTTC.